These 27 T cell receptor beta chains share one sample of origin, sequenced in a study of blood T cell repertoires in COVID-19. Data came from immunoSEQ multiplex PCR; TCRdb stores just in-frame clones and leaves some out. The sample holds 30,000 to 40,000 clones, almost 80% seen once. The sequencing sample was made of peripheral blood. The origin of the receptors is an older woman with acute or convalescent COVID-19.

Notes on this clone: Other DNA sequences in the same sample also yield this CDR3. This chain joins TRBV7-9 and TRBJ2-7; tentative D call: TRBD1 (6 bases). This CDR3 is 16 amino acids long. V was pared by 9 bases and J by 2 bases, with 23 bases between. The germline V gene has CDR1 SEHNR and CDR2 FQNEAQ (reference sequence). CDR3 protein: CASSRSTGPGTYEQYF. Here the CDR3 DNA reads TGTGCCAGTAGCCGATCGACAGGCCCGGGGACCTACGAGCAGTACTTC.

The J gene is TRBJ2-7, the V gene TRBV9, with a tentative D call TRBD1 (6 bases). V lost 2 bases to trimming and J lost 1 base, with 10 bases between them. This CDR3 has 14 residues. The germline V gene encodes CDR1 SGDLS and CDR2 YYNGEE. CDR3 residues: CASSVGGQSYEQYF. The CDR3 bases are TGTGCCAGCAGCGTCGGTGGACAGTCCTACGAGCAGTACTTC.

The rearrangement joins TRBV9 to TRBJ1-3; perhaps TRBD1 as D (5 bases). The CDR3 is 15 amino acids. Trimming removed 2 bases from V and 0 bases from J, with 9 bases in between. Germline assignment: CDR1 SGDLS and CDR2 YYNGEE. The CDR3 nucleotides are TGTGCCAGCAGCGTCGGAGGGGACTCTGGAAACACCATATATTTT. It encodes CASSVGGDSGNTIYF.

The chain recombines TRBV6-6 with TRBJ1-2; D possibly corresponds to TRBD1 (6 bases). CDR1 MNHNY and CDR2 SVGAGI come from the germline V gene (reference sequence). CDR3 length: 13 residues. Trimming pared 8 bases from V and 0 bases from J, leaving 10 bases between. This CDR3 reads CASDRTANYGYTF. CDR3 nucleotides: TGTGCCAGCGACAGGACGGCTAACTATGGCTACACCTTC.

The V and J genes are TRBV5-5 and TRBJ1-1; D is perhaps TRBD1 (6 bases). V shed 3 bases and J shed 1 base, with 13 bases lying between them. The CDR3 has 15 amino acids. From germline, CDR1 is SGHKS and CDR2 YYEKEE (reference sequence). Here the CDR3 reads CASSWGPASNTEAFF. The CDR3 DNA sequence: TGTGCCAGCAGCTGGGGGCCTGCCTCGAACACTGAAGCTTTCTTT.

This clone has only a few counts. The chain couples TRBV11-1 to TRBJ1-5, with 7 bases fitting TRBD1. CDR1 is SGHAT, CDR2 FQDESV, per germline (reference sequence). The trim removed 8 bases at V and 9 bases at J, leaving 10 bases unmatched. This CDR3 is 13 amino acids long. CDR3 in amino acids: CASSSTGQGPQHF. The CDR3 DNA reads TGTGCCAGCTCGTCGACAGGGCAGGGGCCCCAGCATTTT.

The rearrangement links TRBV11-1 to TRBJ1-2, with 7 positions matching TRBD1. Germline V gene data show CDR1 as SGHAT and CDR2 as FQDESV (reference sequence). J gave up 7 bases and V 0 bases, and 5 bases lay outside the gene matches. This CDR3 comprises 14 residues. CDR3 in DNA: TGTGCCAGCAGCTTAGCCGGGACAGAGTTTGGCTACACCTTC. Its protein is CASSLAGTEFGYTF. The complete variable domain, with remaining parts taken from reference TRBV11-1 and TRBJ1-2, reads EAEVAQSPRYKITEKSQAVAFWCDPISGHATLYWYRQILGQGPELLVQFQDESVVDDSQLPKDRFSAERLKGVDSTLKIQPAELGDSAMYLCASSLAGTEFGYTFGSGTRLTVV.

The V and J genes are TRBV9 and TRBJ1-5; the match to TRBD1 covers 9 bases. Germline assignment: CDR1 SGDLS and CDR2 YYNGEE. V lost 0 bases, J lost 4 bases, and 2 bases stayed unmatched. The CDR3 runs 15 residues. CDR3 protein: CASSVGTGDNQPQHF. The CDR3, as DNA: TGTGCCAGCAGCGTAGGGACAGGGGATAATCAGCCCCAGCATTTT.

This chain links TRBV14 with TRBJ2-7, with 9 bases that match TRBD1. The V gene's germline CDR1 is SGHDN and CDR2 FVKESK. J lost 4 bases, V lost 0 bases, and 10 bases had no gene match. There are 17 residues in the CDR3. The CDR3 DNA reads as TGTGCCAGCAGCCAAGAAAGAGCGGACAGGGGAGCGTACGAGCAGTACTTC. This codes for CASSQERADRGAYEQYF. Filled out from reference TRBV14 and TRBJ2-7, the complete variable domain reads EAGVTQFPSHSVIEKGQTVTLRCDPISGHDNLYWYRRVMGKEIKFLLHFVKESKQDESGMPNNRFLAERTGGTYSTLKVQPAELEDSGVYFCASSQERADRGAYEQYFGPGTRLTVT.

The chain links TRBV18 to TRBJ2-1; 15 bases match TRBD2. The CDR3 is 16 residues long. The germline V gene encodes CDR1 KGHSH and CDR2 LQKENI. J lost 6 bases, V lost 3 bases, and 3 bases had no gene match. The CDR3 loop reads CASSPMGLAGGNEQFF. Here the CDR3 DNA reads TGTGCCAGCTCACCGATGGGACTAGCGGGGGGCAATGAGCAGTTCTTC. The full variable domain, in which reference TRBV18 and TRBJ2-1 provide the parts outside the CDR3, is NAGVMQNPRHLVRRRGQEARLRCSPMKGHSHVYWYRQLPEEGLKFMVYLQKENIIDESGMPKERFSAEFPKEGPSILRIQQVVRGDSAAYFCASSPMGLAGGNEQFFGPGTRLTVL.

This rearrangement joins TRBV7-8 to TRBJ2-2, with a tentative D call TRBD1 (6 bases). Trimming took off 5 bases at V and 1 base at J, with 11 bases between the two ends. The CDR3 spans 15 residues. Germline V gene lookup returns CDR1 SGHVS and CDR2 FQNEAQ. The CDR3 loop is CASSDTGRNTGELFF. CDR3 nucleotide sequence: TGTGCCAGCAGCGATACAGGGCGGAACACCGGGGAGCTGTTTTTT. The whole variable domain, remainder taken from reference TRBV7-8 and TRBJ2-2, is GAGVSQSPRYKVAKRGQDVALRCDPISGHVSLFWYQQALGQGPEFLTYFQNEAQLDKSGLPSDRFFAERPEGSVSTLKIQRTQQEDSAVYLCASSDTGRNTGELFFGEGSRLTVL.

CDR3: CAWGAGSYEQYF. The CDR3 nucleotides are TGTGCCTGGGGGGCGGGCTCCTACGAGCAGTACTTC. The genes are TRBV30 and TRBJ2-7; possibly TRBD1 or TRBD2 for D (5 bases each). V was pared by 5 bases and J by 0 bases, with 8 bases between. The CDR3 contains 12 residues. Germline V CDR1 and CDR2: GTSNPN, SVGIG (reference sequence).

The chain is built from TRBV28 and TRBJ2-3, with no clear D. The V gene's germline CDR1 is MDHEN and CDR2 SYDVKM. The CDR3 extends over 11 amino acids. Trimming left V 5 bases short and J 4 bases short, with 4 bases between. The CDR3 coding sequence is TGTGCCAGCAGTCTTTCAGATACGCAGTATTTT. This sequence encodes CASSLSDTQYF.

This rearrangement joins TRBV27 to TRBJ2-1; D perhaps matches TRBD2 (6 bases). This CDR3 is built from 12 residues. Germline loops: CDR1 MNHEY, CDR2 SMNVEV (reference sequence). CDR3 region: CASQRAGGEQFF. In DNA form, the CDR3 reads TGTGCTTCCCAGCGGGCCGGAGGGGAGCAGTTCTTC.

The chain joins TRBV10-2 to TRBJ2-3; TRBD2 matches 11 bases. The CDR3 covers 16 residues. CDR1 WSHSY and CDR2 SAAADI come from the germline V gene. J lost 6 bases, V lost 3 bases, and 8 bases had no gene match. This CDR3 reads CASSDMASGGIDTQYF. The CDR3 region has the DNA TGCGCCAGCAGTGATATGGCTAGCGGGGGGATCGATACGCAGTATTTT.

The chain has TRBV15 and TRBJ2-1; TRBD1 aligns across 7 bases. Germline loops: CDR1 LNHNV, CDR2 YYDKDF (reference sequence). J gave up 0 bases and V 0 bases, and 2 bases lay outside the gene matches. The CDR3 totals 16 residues. This CDR3 reads CATSRDRDSSYNEQFF. The CDR3 bases are TGTGCCACCAGCAGAGACCGGGACAGCTCCTACAATGAGCAGTTCTTC.

The chain links TRBV5-6 to TRBJ2-2; D gene ambiguous. The ends were cut back, 2 bases at V and 7 bases at J, with 6 bases in the middle. Per the germline V gene, CDR1 is SGHDT and CDR2 is YYEEEE. This CDR3 region has 12 residues. The CDR3 is CASSFSSGELFF. CDR3 bases: TGTGCCAGCAGCTTTTCGAGCGGGGAGCTGTTTTTT.

The chain joins TRBV12-3 or TRBV12-4 to TRBJ2-2; D not certain. The CDR3 is 11 amino acids. V lost 6 bases, J lost 8 bases, and 7 bases lay in between. The CDR3 here is CASRLTGELFF. The CDR3, as DNA: TGTGCCAGCAGACTGACAGGGGAGCTGTTTTTT.

The V and J genes are TRBV2 and TRBJ2-1; TRBD1 aligns across 8 bases. The length of the CDR3 is 13 residues. Germline V gene data show CDR1 as SNHLY and CDR2 as FYNNEI. Losses at the gene ends were 7 bases for V and 8 bases for J; bases not matched to a gene: 7. CDR3 sequence: CASTKDREHEQFF. DNA of the CDR3: TGTGCCAGCACCAAGGACAGGGAGCATGAGCAGTTCTTC.

This clone was seen once. The chain carries TRBV7-3 and TRBJ2-5; D perhaps matches TRBD2 (7 bases). The germline V and J ends were trimmed by 5 bases and 6 bases, with 16 bases remaining between them. Germline V gene sequence: CDR1 SGHTA, CDR2 FQGTGA. CDR3 length: 14 amino acids. As DNA, the CDR3 is TGTGCCAGCAGCGAGAACGGGGGGCGAAAGACCCAGTACTTC. Protein product: CASSENGGRKTQYF.

The rearrangement joins TRBV2 to TRBJ1-5; no firm D call. CDR1 SNHLY and CDR2 FYNNEI come from the germline V gene. V was trimmed by 3 bases and J by 4 bases, leaving 7 bases between them. The length of the CDR3 is 13 residues. CDR3 sequence (DNA): TGTGCCAGCAGTGATGGCCCAAATCAGCCCCAGCATTTT. It specifies CASSDGPNQPQHF.

The genes are TRBV10-2 and TRBJ2-3; 8 bases are a match to TRBD1. The CDR3 extends over 13 amino acids. With 8 bases clipped from V and 4 bases from J, the junction kept 5 bases outside the gene matches. Germline V gene data show CDR1 as WSHSY and CDR2 as SAAADI. CDR3 residues: CASAGGRADTQYF. In DNA form, the CDR3 reads TGCGCCAGCGCAGGGGGCCGGGCAGATACGCAGTATTTT.

This clone was counted a few times. The V call is TRBV3-1 (or the pseudogene TRBV3-2), the J call TRBJ2-3; no clear D. V lost 4 bases, J lost 0 bases, and 8 bases lay in between. In germline, CDR1 is LGHDT, CDR2 YNNKEL (reference sequence). The CDR3 has 14 residues. CDR3 DNA sequence: TGTGCCAGCAGCCCCCCCCAAAGCACAGATACGCAGTATTTT. Its translation: CASSPPQSTDTQYF.

The V call is TRBV29-1, the J call TRBJ1-2; D call uncertain. Trimming removed 6 bases from V and 4 bases from J, with 18 bases in between. CDR3 size: 14 residues. The germline gives CDR1 SQVTM, CDR2 ANQGSEA. CDR3 DNA: TGCAGCGTCCTTGGGCGTCAGGATCTCTATGGCTACACCTTC. Amino acids: CSVLGRQDLYGYTF.

The V and J genes are TRBV7-2 and TRBJ2-2; D call uncertain. The CDR3 has 16 residues. Trimming shortened V by 4 bases and J by 6 bases, and 18 bases separated the two germline ends. Germline V gene sequence: CDR1 SGHTA, CDR2 FQGNSA. In DNA, the CDR3 is TGTGCCAGCAGCTCGAAAGACTGGAACGGCGCCGGGGAGCTGTTTTTT. This sequence encodes CASSSKDWNGAGELFF. The whole variable domain, remainder taken from reference TRBV7-2 and TRBJ2-2, is GAGVSQSPSNKVTEKGKDVELRCDPISGHTALYWYRQSLGQGLEFLIYFQGNSAPDKSGLPSDRFSAERTGGSVSTLTIQRTQQEDSAVYLCASSSKDWNGAGELFFGEGSRLTVL.

This chain uses TRBV5-8 with TRBJ1-1, with 7 bases matching TRBD1. Germline-derived CDR1 and CDR2 are SGHTS and YDEGEE. Trimming cost V 6 bases and J 6 bases; bases outside gene matches: 11. The CDR3 length is 14 residues. The chain's CDR3 is CASTAEGASAEAFF. The CDR3 DNA is TGTGCCAGCACCGCGGAGGGGGCGTCGGCTGAAGCTTTCTTT.

The rearrangement joins TRBV3-1 (or the pseudogene TRBV3-2) to TRBJ2-7, with D tentatively TRBD1 (6 bases). Per germline, CDR1 LGHDT and CDR2 YNNKEL (reference sequence). CDR3 length: 13 residues. The V gene lost 4 bases and the J gene lost 2 bases, with 9 bases spanning the gap. The CDR3 here is CASSLNRAYEQYF. The DNA of the CDR3 is TGTGCCAGCAGCCTGAACAGGGCCTACGAGCAGTACTTC.